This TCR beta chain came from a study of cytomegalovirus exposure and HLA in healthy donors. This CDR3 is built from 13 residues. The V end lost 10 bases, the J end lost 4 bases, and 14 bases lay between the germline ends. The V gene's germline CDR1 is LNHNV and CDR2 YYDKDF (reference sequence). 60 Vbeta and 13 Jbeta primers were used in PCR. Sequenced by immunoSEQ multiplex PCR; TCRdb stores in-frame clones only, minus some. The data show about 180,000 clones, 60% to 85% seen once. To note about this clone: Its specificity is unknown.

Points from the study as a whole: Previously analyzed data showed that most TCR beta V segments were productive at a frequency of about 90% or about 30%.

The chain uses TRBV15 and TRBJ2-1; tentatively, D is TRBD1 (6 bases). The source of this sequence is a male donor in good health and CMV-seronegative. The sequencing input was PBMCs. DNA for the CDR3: TGTGCCATTCCCGGGACAACATACAATGAGCAGTTCTTC. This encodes CAIPGTTYNEQFF.